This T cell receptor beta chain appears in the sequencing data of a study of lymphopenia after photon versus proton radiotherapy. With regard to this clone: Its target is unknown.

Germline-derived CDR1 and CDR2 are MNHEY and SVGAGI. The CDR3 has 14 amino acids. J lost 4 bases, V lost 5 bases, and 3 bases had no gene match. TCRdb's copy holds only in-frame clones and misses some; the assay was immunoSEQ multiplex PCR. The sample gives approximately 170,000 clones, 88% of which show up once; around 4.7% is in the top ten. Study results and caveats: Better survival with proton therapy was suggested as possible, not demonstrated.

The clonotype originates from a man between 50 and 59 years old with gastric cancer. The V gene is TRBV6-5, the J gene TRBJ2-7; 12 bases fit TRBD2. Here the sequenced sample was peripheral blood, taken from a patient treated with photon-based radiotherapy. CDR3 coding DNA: TGTGCCAGCAGTAGACTAGCGGGAGTTTACGAGCAGTACTTC. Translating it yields CASSRLAGVYEQYF.